This T cell receptor (beta chain) was profiled in a study of blood T cell repertoires in COVID-19. Study-wide background: Researchers got acute and convalescent COVID-19 samples from the United States, Italy and Spain. Sources were T cells, B-cell-depleted T cells, or PBMCs; the material itself was cDNA or gDNA.

The CDR3 length is 16 residues. J gave up 4 bases and V 4 bases, and 11 bases lay outside the gene matches. Germline-derived CDR1 and CDR2 are MNHEY and SMNVEV (reference sequence). Original processing notes: Nucleated cell counts were estimated from reference gene primer amplification. Clones were sequenced by immunoSEQ multiplex PCR, and TCRdb holds only the in-frame ones, with some missing. D and trimming were read from the DNA, whereas the V and J calls and clone size are those reported in that table. Of 75,000 to 95,000 clones in the sample, roughly 70% were seen once. The receptor's source is a woman in her sixties in a cohort sampled during active or convalescent COVID-19. The sample consisted of peripheral blood. The rearrangement uses TRBV27 and TRBJ2-3; TRBD2 matches at 7 bases. CDR3 coding DNA: TGTGCCAGCAGTTATCATAGACTAGCCGACTCAGATACGCAGTATTTT. This codes for CASSYHRLADSDTQYF.